A single sample is the source of the 4 T cell receptor beta chains below, sequenced in a study of blood T cells in healthy people across ages. Together with a sample-barcoded 5' primer, a J-beta primer mix was included in a second PCR lasting about 7 to 11 cycles. TCRdb analysed the 5' RACE reads with MiXCR anew, one entry per CDR3 protein. In the table there are 1,300,000 or so distinct CDR3 sequences, 45% to 70% of which are singletons. Sequencing was performed on blood. These receptors were taken from a man in his late teens or twenties in good health.

This chain uses TRBV20-1 with TRBJ1-5; D remains unclear. V lost 5 bases and J 4 bases, leaving 9 bases between the germline ends. Germline CDR1 DFQATT, CDR2 SNEGSKA (reference sequence). This CDR3 has 12 amino acids. CDR3 sequence reads: CSAVAGNQPQHF. The CDR3 DNA reads as TGCAGTGCTGTTGCGGGGAATCAGCCCCAGCATTTT.

The V call is TRBV5-1, the J call TRBJ1-1, with D maybe TRBD1 (6 bases). V dropped 4 bases and J dropped 0 bases, with 19 bases sitting between them. CDR3 length: 17 amino acids. Looked up from germline, CDR1 is SGHRS and CDR2 is YFSETQ. This chain's CDR3 is CASSLNDRQAVNTEAFF. In DNA, the CDR3 is TGCGCCAGCAGCCTGAATGACAGACAGGCCGTGAACACTGAAGCTTTCTTT. Based on the CDR3 plus reference TRBV5-1 and TRBJ1-1, the full variable domain is KAGVTQTPRYLIKTRGQQVTLSCSPISGHRSVSWYQQTPGQGLQFLFEYFSETQRNKGNFPGRFSGRQFSNSRSEMNVSTLELGDSALYLCASSLNDRQAVNTEAFFGQGTRLTVV.

Note on this clonotype: Mismatch with germline at one junction end may stem from a read error. This chain links TRBV9 with TRBJ2-1; 13 bases agree with TRBD2. CDR3 length: 14 amino acids. Per the germline V gene, CDR1 is SGDLS and CDR2 is YYNGEE. The CDR3 here is CATSRTSGRNEQFF. CDR3 nucleotide sequence: TGTGCCACCAGCCGGACTAGCGGGAGAAATGAGCAGTTCTTC.

The chain carries TRBV6-6 and TRBJ1-2; D might be TRBD1 (5 bases). Between the trimmed V and J ends, which lost 6 bases and 5 bases, there was a span of 22 bases. Looked up from germline, CDR1 is MNHNY and CDR2 is SVGAGI (reference sequence). The length of the CDR3 is 16 residues. The DNA of the CDR3 is TGTGCCAGCAGCCCTACCGTAGCGGGGACGGGATATGGCTACACCTTC. Translated, it gives CASSPTVAGTGYGYTF.